The TCR beta chain under discussion was sequenced for a study of blood T cells in healthy people across ages. The study, taken as a whole, reports: Older age coincided with a roughly linear decline in TCR beta diversity per million T cells.

Through a sample-barcoded 5' primer and a J-beta primer mix, a second PCR was run for about 6 to 12 cycles. TCRdb analysed the 5' RACE reads with MiXCR anew, one entry per CDR3 protein. The sample gives approximately 800,000 distinct CDR3 sequences, about 61% of which show up once; roughly 25% is in the top ten. Points on this clonotype: What it recognizes is unknown.

This CDR3 comprises 19 residues. Germline V gene sequence: CDR1 LGHDT, CDR2 YNNKEL (reference sequence). Unmatched junction bases numbered 14, after V lost 0 bases and J lost 4 bases. Sequencing was carried out using blood. The V call is TRBV3-1, the J call TRBJ2-1; 8 bases agree with TRBD2. The clonotype was recovered from a man aged 35-49 years in good health. Here the CDR3 DNA reads TGTGCCAGCAGCCAAGATCGGCGATCTCGTGGGACTAGTTACAATGAGCAGTTCTTC. It codes for CASSQDRRSRGTSYNEQFF.